These 8 T cell receptor beta chains came from one sample sequenced in a study of patients and donors after allogeneic stem cell transplantation. TCRdb fed the RT-PCR reads into MiXCR, producing one record per CDR3 protein. The table records fewer than 200,000 distinct CDR3 sequences, approximately 30% of them present only once. Source material: blood, either unsorted or a sorted T cell fraction (not recorded which). The source of these receptors is a human donor who was either an allogeneic HSCT recipient or a stem cell or donor lymphocyte infusion donor (not recorded which). It is not recorded whose cells these are; they may come from a transplant donor.

Here the CDR3 DNA reads TGCAGTGCTAGGGAGGTGCAGGGAAGTCAGCCCCAGCATTTT. Encoded protein: CSAREVQGSQPQHF. The rearrangement links TRBV20-1 to TRBJ1-5; D perhaps matches TRBD1 (5 bases). CDR3 length equals 14 residues. Germline V CDR1 and CDR2: DFQATT, SNEGSKA (reference sequence). V lost 3 bases and J 6 bases, leaving 15 bases between the germline ends.

Only a few counts were recorded for this clonotype. The chain joins TRBV28 to TRBJ2-1; weak D call: TRBD2 (6 bases). V dropped 7 bases and J dropped 4 bases, with 11 bases sitting between them. Germline CDR1 reads MDHEN; CDR2 reads SYDVKM. The CDR3 length is 13 residues. The CDR3 bases are TGTGCCAGCACCCTAGCGCAGTACAATGAGCAGTTCTTC. It encodes CASTLAQYNEQFF. Using reference TRBV28 and TRBJ2-1 for the parts outside the CDR3, the full variable domain is DVKVTQSSRYLVKRTGEKVFLECVQDMDHENMFWYRQDPGLGLRLIYFSYDVKMKEKGDIPEGYSVSREKKERFSLILESASTNQTSMYLCASTLAQYNEQFFGPGTRLTVL.

The genes are TRBV4-3 and TRBJ2-7; 8 bases align to TRBD2. The V and J ends lost 0 bases and 2 bases, in that order; junction bases with no gene match: 3. This CDR3 is built from 15 residues. The germline CDR1 and CDR2 sequences are LGHNA and YSLEER. In DNA form, the CDR3 reads TGCGCCAGCAGCCAAGAGGCGGGGGGCCCCTACGAGCAGTACTTC. This sequence encodes CASSQEAGGPYEQYF.

This chain joins TRBV15 and TRBJ2-2, with D hard to call. CDR3 size: 12 residues. Germline V gene data show CDR1 as LNHNV and CDR2 as YYDKDF (reference sequence). Trimming removed 5 bases from V and 7 bases from J, with 8 bases in between. This chain's CDR3 is CATSPFHGELFF. The CDR3 nucleotides are TGTGCCACCAGCCCCTTTCACGGGGAGCTGTTTTTT.

In this sample, this clonotype turned up a few times. The chain combines TRBV6-5 with TRBJ1-5, with 8 bases aligning to TRBD1. This CDR3 is built from 14 residues. Per the germline V gene, CDR1 is MNHEY and CDR2 is SVGAGI. Unmatched junction bases numbered 5, after V lost 5 bases and J lost 5 bases. Written as DNA, the CDR3 is TGTGCCAGCAGTGACAGGGGTCGGGATCAGCCCCAGCATTTT. Amino acids: CASSDRGRDQPQHF.

This clonotype was observed at least ten times. The chain couples TRBV5-1 to TRBJ1-1, with D unresolved. This CDR3 is built from 14 residues. Germline V CDR1 and CDR2: SGHRS, YFSETQ. Trimming removed 0 bases at V and 0 bases at J, with 6 bases between. The CDR3 loop is CASSLGRVNTEAFF. The CDR3, as DNA: TGCGCCAGCAGCTTGGGTAGAGTGAACACTGAAGCTTTCTTT.

The gene calls are TRBV20-1 and TRBJ2-7; D uncertain. The germline V and J ends were trimmed by 1 base and 0 bases, with 10 bases remaining between them. This CDR3 is 14 amino acids long. The germline V gene has CDR1 DFQATT and CDR2 SNEGSKA (reference sequence). The CDR3 coding sequence is TGCAGTGCTAGAGCTAACGGGCGCTCCTACGAGCAGTACTTC. This gives the protein CSARANGRSYEQYF.

Written as DNA, the CDR3 is TGCAGTGCTAGCCAAACTGCGCTAGGTACGCAGTATTTT. Encoded protein: CSASQTALGTQYF. This chain links TRBV20-1 with TRBJ2-3; D is unresolved. Germline CDR1 and CDR2: DFQATT and SNEGSKA (reference sequence). The CDR3 contains 13 residues. The germline V and J ends were trimmed by 3 bases and 8 bases, with 15 bases remaining between them.